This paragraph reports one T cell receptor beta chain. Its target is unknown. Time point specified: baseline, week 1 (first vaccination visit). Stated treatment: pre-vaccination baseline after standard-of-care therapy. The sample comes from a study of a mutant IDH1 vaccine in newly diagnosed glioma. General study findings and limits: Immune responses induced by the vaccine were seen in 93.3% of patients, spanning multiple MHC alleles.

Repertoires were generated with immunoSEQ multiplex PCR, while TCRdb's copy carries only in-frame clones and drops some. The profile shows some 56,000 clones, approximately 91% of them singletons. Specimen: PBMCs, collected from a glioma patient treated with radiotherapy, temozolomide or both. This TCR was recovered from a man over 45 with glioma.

CDR3 in amino acids: CASSQKNREVGYTF. The CDR3 DNA reads TGTGCCAGCAGCCAAAAGAACAGGGAGGTTGGCTACACCTTC. The chain couples TRBV6-1 to TRBJ1-2; tentatively, D is TRBD1 (6 bases). CDR3 length equals 14 residues. Trimming took 6 bases from V and 7 from J, leaving 18 bases between them. Germline lookup yields CDR1 MNHNS and CDR2 SASEGT.